This T cell receptor beta chain was sequenced during a study of blood T cell repertoires in COVID-19. The wider study: COVID-19 samples from acute and convalescent phases originated in the United States, Italy and Spain.

Profiling relied on immunoSEQ multiplex PCR, and the TCRdb table lists in-frame clones only, not all of them. The sample consists of some 380,000 clones, roughly 86% of them appearing once. With respect to this clone: This same CDR3 is encoded by further DNA sequences in the sample.

Each participant's cohort was designated according to participant-reported clinical history. This CDR3 is built from 14 residues. V shed 0 bases and J 4 bases; nucleotides not matched to a gene: 2. Looked up from germline, CDR1 is SGHRS and CDR2 is YFSETQ. The chain is built from TRBV5-1 and TRBJ1-2, with 8 bases identical to TRBD1. Input material: PBMCs or T cells enriched from blood (not recorded which). The TCR originated in a woman in her 40s with acute COVID-19. The chain's CDR3 is CASSLGQGSYGYTF. In nucleotides, the CDR3 is TGCGCCAGCAGCTTGGGACAGGGGTCCTATGGCTACACCTTC. The complete variable domain, with remaining parts taken from reference TRBV5-1 and TRBJ1-2, reads KAGVTQTPRYLIKTRGQQVTLSCSPISGHRSVSWYQQTPGQGLQFLFEYFSETQRNKGNFPGRFSGRQFSNSRSEMNVSTLELGDSALYLCASSLGQGSYGYTFGSGTRLTVV.